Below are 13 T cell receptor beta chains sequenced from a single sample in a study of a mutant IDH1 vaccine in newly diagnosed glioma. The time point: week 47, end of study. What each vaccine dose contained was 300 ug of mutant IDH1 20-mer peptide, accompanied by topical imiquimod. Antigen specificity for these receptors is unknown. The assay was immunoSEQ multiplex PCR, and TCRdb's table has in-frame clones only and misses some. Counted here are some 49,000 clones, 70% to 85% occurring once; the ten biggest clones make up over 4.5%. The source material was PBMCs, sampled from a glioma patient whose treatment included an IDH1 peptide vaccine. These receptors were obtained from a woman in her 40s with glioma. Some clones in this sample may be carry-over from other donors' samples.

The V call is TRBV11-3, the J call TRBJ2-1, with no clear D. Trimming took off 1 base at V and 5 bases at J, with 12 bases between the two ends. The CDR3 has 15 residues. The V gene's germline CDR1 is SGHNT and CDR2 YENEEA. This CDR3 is CASSLAGSPNNEQFF. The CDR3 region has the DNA TGTGCCAGCAGCTTAGCCGGCAGTCCGAACAATGAGCAGTTCTTC.

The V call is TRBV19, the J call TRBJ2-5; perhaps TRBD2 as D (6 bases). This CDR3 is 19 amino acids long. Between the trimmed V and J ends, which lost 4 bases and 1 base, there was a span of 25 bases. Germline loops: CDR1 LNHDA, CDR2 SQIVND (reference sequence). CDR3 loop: CASSRRVWSVGGLQETQYF. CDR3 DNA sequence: TGTGCCAGTAGTAGGCGAGTTTGGTCAGTCGGGGGTCTCCAAGAGACCCAGTACTTC.

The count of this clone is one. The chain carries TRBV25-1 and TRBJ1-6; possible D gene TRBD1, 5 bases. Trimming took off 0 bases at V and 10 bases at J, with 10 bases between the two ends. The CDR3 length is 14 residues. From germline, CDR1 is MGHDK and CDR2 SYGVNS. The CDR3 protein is CASSEYKRDSPLHF. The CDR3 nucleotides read TGTGCCAGCAGTGAATATAAGAGGGACTCACCCCTCCACTTT.

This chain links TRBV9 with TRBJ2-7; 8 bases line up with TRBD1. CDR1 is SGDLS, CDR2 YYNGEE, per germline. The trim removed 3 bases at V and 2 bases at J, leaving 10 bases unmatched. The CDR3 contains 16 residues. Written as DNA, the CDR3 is TGTGCCAGCAGCGAGGGGTTCGGACAGGGTACCTACGAGCAGTACTTC. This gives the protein CASSEGFGQGTYEQYF.

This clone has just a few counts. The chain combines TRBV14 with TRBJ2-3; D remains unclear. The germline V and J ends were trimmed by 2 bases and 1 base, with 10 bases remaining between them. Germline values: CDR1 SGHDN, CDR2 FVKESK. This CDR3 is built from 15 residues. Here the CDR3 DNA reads TGTGCCAGCAGCCAACAAAACATCGGCACAGATACGCAGTATTTT. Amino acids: CASSQQNIGTDTQYF.

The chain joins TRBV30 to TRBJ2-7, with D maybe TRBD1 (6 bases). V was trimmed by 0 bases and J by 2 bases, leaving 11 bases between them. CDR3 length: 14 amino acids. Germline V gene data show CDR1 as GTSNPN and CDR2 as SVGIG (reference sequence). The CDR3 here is CAWSVGRGTYEQYF. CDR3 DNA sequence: TGTGCCTGGAGTGTGGGCAGGGGTACCTACGAGCAGTACTTC.

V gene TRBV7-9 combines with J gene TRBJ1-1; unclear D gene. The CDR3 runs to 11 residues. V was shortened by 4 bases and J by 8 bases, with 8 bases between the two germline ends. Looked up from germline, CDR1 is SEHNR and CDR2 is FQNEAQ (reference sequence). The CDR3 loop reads CASSYSEEAFF. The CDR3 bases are TGTGCCAGCAGCTACTCGGAGGAAGCTTTCTTT.

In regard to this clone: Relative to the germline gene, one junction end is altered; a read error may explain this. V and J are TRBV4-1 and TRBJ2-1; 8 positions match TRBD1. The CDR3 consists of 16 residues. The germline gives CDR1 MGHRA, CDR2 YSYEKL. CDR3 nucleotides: TGCGCCAACAGCCAAGGGGGCAGGGGGCGCGTAAATGAGCAGTTCTTC. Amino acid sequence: CANSQGGRGRVNEQFF.

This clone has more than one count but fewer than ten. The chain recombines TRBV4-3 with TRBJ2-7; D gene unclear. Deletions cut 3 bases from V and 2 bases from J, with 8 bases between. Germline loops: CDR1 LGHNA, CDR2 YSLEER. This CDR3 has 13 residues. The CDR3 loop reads CASSQGRAYEQYF. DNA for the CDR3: TGCGCCAGCAGCCAGGGTAGGGCCTACGAGCAGTACTTC.

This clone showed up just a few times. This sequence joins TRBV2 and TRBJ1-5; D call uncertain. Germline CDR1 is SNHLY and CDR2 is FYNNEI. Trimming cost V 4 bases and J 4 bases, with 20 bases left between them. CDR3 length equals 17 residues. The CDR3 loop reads CASSGFSGRIANQPQHF. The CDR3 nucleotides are TGTGCCAGCAGTGGGTTTAGCGGCAGGATAGCGAATCAGCCCCAGCATTTT.

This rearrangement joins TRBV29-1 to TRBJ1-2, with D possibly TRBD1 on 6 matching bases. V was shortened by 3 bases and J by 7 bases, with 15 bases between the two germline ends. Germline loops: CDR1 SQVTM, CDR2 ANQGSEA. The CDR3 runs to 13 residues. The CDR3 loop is CSVEGGRGSGYTF. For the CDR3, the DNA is TGCAGCGTTGAGGGGGGGCGCGGGAGTGGCTACACCTTC.

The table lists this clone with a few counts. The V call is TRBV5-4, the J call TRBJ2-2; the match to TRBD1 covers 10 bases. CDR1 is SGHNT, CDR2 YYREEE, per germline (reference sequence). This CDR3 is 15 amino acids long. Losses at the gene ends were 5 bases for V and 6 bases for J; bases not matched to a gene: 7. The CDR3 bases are TGTGCCAGCAGGGTAGGGACAGGGGTTCCCGGGGAGCTGTTTTTT. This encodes CASRVGTGVPGELFF. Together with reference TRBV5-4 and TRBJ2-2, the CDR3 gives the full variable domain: ETGVTQSPTHLIKTRGQQVTLRCSSQSGHNTVSWYQQALGQGPQFIFQYYREEENGRGNFPPRFSGLQFPNYSSELNVNALELDDSALYLCASRVGTGVPGELFFGEGSRLTVL.

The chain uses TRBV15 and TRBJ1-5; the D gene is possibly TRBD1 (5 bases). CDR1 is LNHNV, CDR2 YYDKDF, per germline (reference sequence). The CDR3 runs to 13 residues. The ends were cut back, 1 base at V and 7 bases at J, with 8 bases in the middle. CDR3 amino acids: CATSRVGGQPQHF. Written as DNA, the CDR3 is TGTGCCACCAGCAGAGTGGGGGGGCAGCCCCAGCATTTT. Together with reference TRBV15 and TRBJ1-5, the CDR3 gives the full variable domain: DAMVIQNPRYQVTQFGKPVTLSCSQTLNHNVMYWYQQKSSQAPKLLFHYYDKDFNNEADTPDNFQSRRPNTSFCFLDIRSPGLGDTAMYLCATSRVGGQPQHFGDGTRLSIL.